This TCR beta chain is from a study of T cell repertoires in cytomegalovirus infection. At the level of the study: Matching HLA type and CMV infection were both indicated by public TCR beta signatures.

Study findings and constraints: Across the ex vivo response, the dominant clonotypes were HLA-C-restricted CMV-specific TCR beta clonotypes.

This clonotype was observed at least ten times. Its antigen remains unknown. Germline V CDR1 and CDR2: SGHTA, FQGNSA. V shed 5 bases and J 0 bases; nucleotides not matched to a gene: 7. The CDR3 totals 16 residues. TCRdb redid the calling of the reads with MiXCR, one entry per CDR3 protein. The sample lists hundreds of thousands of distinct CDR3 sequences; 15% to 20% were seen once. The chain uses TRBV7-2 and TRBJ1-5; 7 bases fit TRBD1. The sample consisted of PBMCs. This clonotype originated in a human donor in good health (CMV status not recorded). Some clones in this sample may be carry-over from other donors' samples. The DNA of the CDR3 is TGTGCCAGCAGCCCGGGGACAGCATATAGCAATCAGCCCCAGCATTTT. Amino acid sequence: CASSPGTAYSNQPQHF.